These 28 T cell receptor beta chains originate from one sample sequenced in a study of T cells in Graves' hyperthyroidism and ophthalmopathy. Authors of the study amplified TCR beta CDR3 regions from RNA transcripts. The HTBI set primed first-round TCR CDR3 RT-PCR. TCRdb re-derived calls from the multiplex PCR reads in MiXCR, one entry per CDR3 protein. There are under 450,000 distinct CDR3 sequences in the sample; about 13% occur only once, and around 21% lies in the top ten. Sequenced input: blood. The origin of the receptors is a man between 25 and 39 years old with Graves' hyperthyroidism that later progressed to Graves' ophthalmopathy.

This clonotype was found many times. The chain employs TRBV3-1 and TRBJ2-5; D is uncertain. This CDR3 comprises 13 residues. Germline V lookup: CDR1 LGHDT, CDR2 YNNKEL (reference sequence). V dropped 2 bases and J dropped 9 bases, with 13 bases sitting between them. For the CDR3, the DNA is TGTGCCAGCAGCCAAACCGATAGAGGAGCCCAGTACTTC. Translated: CASSQTDRGAQYF.

This chain uses TRBV6-1 with TRBJ2-3, with a tentative D call TRBD1 (6 bases). Trimming removed 5 bases from V and 2 bases from J, with 11 bases in between. The CDR3 spans 14 residues. Germline assignment: CDR1 MNHNS and CDR2 SASEGT. CDR3 protein: CASSYPGDTDTQYF. The CDR3 nucleotides read TGTGCCAGCAGTTATCCAGGGGACACAGATACGCAGTATTTT.

In regard to this clonotype: This may be a read error: a much more frequent sequence differs by one nucleotide. The chain carries TRBV11-2 and TRBJ1-4; 8 bases are shared with TRBD1. This CDR3 is 15 amino acids long. Germline assignment: CDR1 SGHAT and CDR2 FQNNGV. The CDR3 spells CASSSRGLTDEKLFF. CDR3 nucleotides: TGTGCCAGCAGCTCCAGGGGGCTAACTGATGAAAAACTGTTTTTT.

The chain couples TRBV27 to TRBJ1-1; D is unclear. Looked up from germline, CDR1 is MNHEY and CDR2 is SMNVEV (reference sequence). Trimming removed 5 bases at V and 7 bases at J, with 11 bases between. This CDR3 comprises 12 residues. In DNA, the CDR3 is TGTGCCAGCAGTGGAGGTCCACATGAAGCTTTCTTT. This codes for CASSGGPHEAFF.

The table lists this clonotype with many counts. This chain connects TRBV11-2 to TRBJ2-7; maybe TRBD1 (5 bases). The germline V and J ends were trimmed by 1 base and 3 bases, with 13 bases remaining between them. The CDR3 sequence is 15 residues long. The germline V gene encodes CDR1 SGHAT and CDR2 FQNNGV. The CDR3 sequence is CASSLAATANYEQYF. CDR3 nucleotide sequence: TGTGCCAGCAGCTTAGCAGCGACAGCTAACTACGAGCAGTACTTC. The variable domain in full, with the rest retrieved from reference TRBV11-2 and TRBJ2-7, is EAGVAQSPRYKIIEKRQSVAFWCNPISGHATLYWYQQILGQGPKLLIQFQNNGVVDDSQLPKDRFSAERLKGVDSTLKIQPAKLEDSAVYLCASSLAATANYEQYFGPGTRLTVT.

This clonotype showed up many times. This chain joins TRBV15 and TRBJ2-4; TRBD1 agrees at 12 bases. CDR1 and CDR2 (germline): LNHNV, YYDKDF (reference sequence). V lost 10 bases to trimming and J lost 0 bases; unmatched junction nucleotides: 13. The CDR3 covers 18 residues. DNA for the CDR3: TGTGCCAGGACCCCGGGACAGGGGGCGTATCGAGCCAAAAACATTCAGTACTTC. Its protein is CARTPGQGAYRAKNIQYF.

This clonotype was counted many times. The V and J genes are TRBV12-3 or TRBV12-4 and TRBJ2-3; D is uncertain. CDR3 length: 13 residues. Deletions cut 3 bases from V and 2 bases from J, with 6 bases between. The chain's CDR3 is CASSFVATDTQYF. The CDR3 DNA follows: TGTGCCAGCAGTTTTGTAGCCACAGATACGCAGTATTTT.

This clonotype was counted between two and nine times. The chain joins TRBV20-1 to TRBJ2-5; D is unclear. CDR1 and CDR2 (germline): DFQATT, SNEGSKA (reference sequence). The CDR3 sequence is 13 residues long. V was shortened by 1 base and J by 5 bases, with 11 bases between the two germline ends. The CDR3 nucleotides read TGCAGTGCTAGAGTTTTCTTGGGGGAGACCCAGTACTTC. As protein: CSARVFLGETQYF.

The chain couples TRBV4-1 to TRBJ1-2; D is unclear. Per germline, CDR1 MGHRA and CDR2 YSYEKL. There are 15 residues in the CDR3. Trimming took 1 base from V and 7 from J, leaving 16 bases between them. The CDR3: CASSQVPRPSGGYTF. CDR3 DNA sequence: TGCGCCAGCAGCCAAGTTCCCCGGCCCTCGGGTGGCTACACCTTC.

The V and J genes are TRBV7-9 and TRBJ2-3, with TRBD1 identical over 8 bases. Per the germline V gene, CDR1 is SEHNR and CDR2 is FQNEAQ (reference sequence). V was clipped by 5 bases and J by 6 bases; unmatched bases: 10. The CDR3 extends over 15 amino acids. The CDR3 bases are TGTGCCAGCAGCCCATGGACAGGGAGATTGGATACGCAGTATTTT. This sequence encodes CASSPWTGRLDTQYF.

This clonotype was seen ten or more times. CDR3 nucleotide sequence: TGTGCCAGCAGCCAAGCCGGGATCAGGACCTACGAGCAGTACTTC. It is translated as CASSQAGIRTYEQYF. The chain has TRBV3-1 and TRBJ2-7; D may be TRBD2 (5 bases). Trimming removed 1 base at V and 2 bases at J, with 12 bases between. The CDR3 consists of 15 residues. Germline V gives CDR1 LGHDT, CDR2 YNNKEL (reference sequence).

This clonotype showed up many times. V is TRBV7-8 and J is TRBJ2-7, with D perhaps TRBD2 (6 bases). Trimming pared 1 base from V and 3 bases from J, leaving 10 bases between. This CDR3 has 14 residues. Germline-derived CDR1 and CDR2 are SGHVS and FQNEAQ. DNA for the CDR3: TGTGCCAGCAGCTTAGTCGGGAGAAGCTACGAGCAGTACTTC. This gives the protein CASSLVGRSYEQYF.

A few counts support this clonotype. The V and J genes are TRBV9 and TRBJ2-3; D tentatively fits TRBD1 or TRBD2 (5 bases each). This CDR3 region has 17 residues. V lost 2 bases to trimming and J lost 0 bases, with 16 bases between them. Germline CDR1 and CDR2: SGDLS and YYNGEE. In DNA form, the CDR3 reads TGTGCCAGCAGCGTGGGTACCTGGGGCGGGAGCACAGATACGCAGTATTTT. As protein: CASSVGTWGGSTDTQYF.

The chain links TRBV28 to TRBJ1-1; D gene uncertain. The CDR3 totals 13 residues. Germline CDR1 and CDR2: MDHEN and SYDVKM. The germline V and J ends were trimmed by 5 bases and 3 bases, with 10 bases remaining between them. For the CDR3, the DNA is TGTGCCAGCAGTCCCCCTCGGGACACTGAAGCTTTCTTT. This gives the protein CASSPPRDTEAFF.

This clonotype was counted at least ten times. This chain connects TRBV18 to TRBJ2-7, with D unresolved. This CDR3 spans 13 amino acids. Germline V lookup: CDR1 KGHSH, CDR2 LQKENI. Trimming left V 1 base short and J 7 bases short, with 11 bases between. The DNA for the CDR3 is TGTGCCAGCTCACCACAGGGCAGGTCGGAGCAGTACTTC. This codes for CASSPQGRSEQYF.

V is TRBV6-2 or TRBV6-3 and J is TRBJ1-6, with D possibly matching TRBD1 (5 bases). With 2 bases removed from V and 10 bases from J, the gap between germline ends came to 18 bases. Germline V gene sequence: CDR1 MNHEY, CDR2 SVGEGT. The CDR3 is 16 residues long. CDR3 sequence: CASSYPGAQGGSPLHF. CDR3 sequence (DNA): TGTGCCAGCAGTTACCCTGGCGCGCAGGGAGGATCACCCCTCCACTTT.

The genes are TRBV7-8 and TRBJ2-5, with 7 nucleotides matching TRBD1. Germline CDR1 is SGHVS and CDR2 is FQNEAQ. Trimming took 1 base from V and 2 from J; bases not matched to a gene: 4. The CDR3 totals 15 residues. The CDR3 DNA is TGTGCCAGCAGCTTAGTATCGGGACAGCAAGAGACCCAGTACTTC. Translated, it gives CASSLVSGQQETQYF. Looking up the rest from reference TRBV7-8 and TRBJ2-5 gives the full variable domain: GAGVSQSPRYKVAKRGQDVALRCDPISGHVSLFWYQQALGQGPEFLTYFQNEAQLDKSGLPSDRFFAERPEGSVSTLKIQRTQQEDSAVYLCASSLVSGQQETQYFGPGTRLLVL.

Points on this clonotype: The junction and the germline gene differ at one end; a read error may be behind it. The V gene is TRBV3-1, the J gene TRBJ2-5, with D possibly being TRBD2 (6 bases). The CDR3 is 17 residues long. Germline V gene lookup returns CDR1 LGHDT and CDR2 YNNKEL (reference sequence). CDR3 bases: TGTGCCAGCAGCCACCCGAGGGTAGCGGCTACCCAAGAGACCCTGTACTTC. Protein: CASSHPRVAATQETLYF.

This clonotype came up once. The chain uses TRBV20-1 and TRBJ1-2, with 11 bases matching TRBD1. V shed 4 bases and J 1 base; nucleotides not matched to a gene: 2. CDR1 and CDR2 (germline): DFQATT, SNEGSKA (reference sequence). This CDR3 has 14 residues. The CDR3 sequence is CSAKGQGGNYGYTF. In DNA, the CDR3 is TGCAGTGCTAAGGGACAGGGGGGTAACTATGGCTACACCTTC.

In this sample, this clonotype turned up a few times. Here the CDR3 DNA reads TGTGCCAGTAGTTTTACGTCGAGACAGGGTCATGGAGATACGCAGTATTTT. Residues: CASSFTSRQGHGDTQYF. V usage is TRBV19 and J usage is TRBJ2-3; 7 bases agree with TRBD1. Germline V CDR1 and CDR2: LNHDA, SQIVND (reference sequence). The J segment lost 5 bases and the V segment lost 5 bases, leaving 16 bases of the junction unmatched. This CDR3 comprises 17 residues.

The chain joins TRBV12-3 or TRBV12-4 to TRBJ2-4, with D unclear. This CDR3 contains 17 residues. Deletions cut 6 bases from V and 0 bases from J, with 18 bases between. CDR3 DNA sequence: TGTGCCAGCAGGCCCTCCCCAGCCGTCCCAGCCAAAAACATTCAGTACTTC. Translating it yields CASRPSPAVPAKNIQYF.

This clonotype was observed at least ten times. The J gene is TRBJ1-6, the V gene TRBV28; 8 bases match TRBD1. The CDR3 sequence is 15 residues long. V lost 2 bases, J lost 7 bases, and 4 bases stayed unmatched. CDR1 and CDR2 (germline): MDHEN, SYDVKM. The CDR3 reads CASSLQGAGNSPLHF. CDR3 DNA sequence: TGTGCCAGCAGTTTACAGGGGGCGGGAAATTCACCCCTCCACTTT.

The chain recombines TRBV4-1 with TRBJ2-5, with TRBD2 identical over 10 bases. Germline lookup yields CDR1 MGHRA and CDR2 YSYEKL. Trimming took 0 bases from V and 6 from J; bases not matched to a gene: 7. There are 16 residues in the CDR3. This chain's CDR3 is CASSQDRERGGKTQYF. The CDR3 DNA sequence: TGCGCCAGCAGCCAAGATCGTGAGCGGGGGGGCAAGACCCAGTACTTC.

As to this clonotype: Being one base from a much bigger clone, this may be a read error. The chain is built from TRBV7-9 and TRBJ2-2; no clear D gene. The CDR3 length is 11 residues. From germline, CDR1 is SEHNR and CDR2 FQNEAQ (reference sequence). V lost 7 bases, J lost 3 bases, and 3 bases lay in between. The CDR3 is CASMDTGELFF. In DNA, the CDR3 is TGTGCCAGCATGGACACCGGGGAGCTGTTTTTT. The full variable domain, in which reference TRBV7-9 and TRBJ2-2 provide the parts outside the CDR3, is DTGVSQNPRHKITKRGQNVTFRCDPISEHNRLYWYRQTLGQGPEFLTYFQNEAQLEKSRLLSDRFSAERPKGSFSTLEIQRTEQGDSAMYLCASMDTGELFFGEGSRLTVL.

This clonotype occurred many times. V is TRBV30 and J is TRBJ1-6; weak D call: TRBD1 (5 bases). CDR3 size: 12 residues. Trimming took off 0 bases at V and 10 bases at J, with 7 bases between the two ends. CDR1 is GTSNPN, CDR2 SVGIG, per germline (reference sequence). The CDR3 spells CAWSVNRSPLHF. For the CDR3, the DNA is TGTGCCTGGAGTGTAAACAGGTCACCCCTCCACTTT.

This clonotype was detected a few times. Germline is not matched at one junction end, which may reflect a read error. The gene calls are TRBV30 and TRBJ1-4, with D perhaps TRBD1 (6 bases). The V gene's germline CDR1 is GTSNPN and CDR2 SVGIG (reference sequence). This CDR3 has 14 residues. CDR3 coding DNA: TGTGCCCGGAGTGTGCAGGGGCGGGATGAAAAACTGTTTTTT. It encodes CARSVQGRDEKLFF.

This clonotype was seen a handful of times. The chain uses TRBV6-6 and TRBJ1-6; TRBD1 is a possible D gene (5 bases). CDR1 MNHNY and CDR2 SVGAGI come from the germline V gene (reference sequence). V was cut by 5 bases and J by 0 bases, with 23 bases left in between. The CDR3 is made up of 20 amino acids. The DNA for the CDR3 is TGTGCCAGCAGTCTCAGTCGTGGACAATTGGGCTACTCCTATAATTCACCCCTCCACTTT. Its translation is CASSLSRGQLGYSYNSPLHF.

This clonotype showed up many times. This rearrangement joins TRBV7-9 to TRBJ1-1; no clear D. Trimming took off 5 bases at V and 11 bases at J, with 18 bases between the two ends. Germline V gene sequence: CDR1 SEHNR, CDR2 FQNEAQ (reference sequence). The CDR3 contains 13 residues. CDR3 sequence (DNA): TGTGCCAGCAGCCCTCTGACTGCACACGGGGCTTTCTTT. Protein: CASSPLTAHGAFF.